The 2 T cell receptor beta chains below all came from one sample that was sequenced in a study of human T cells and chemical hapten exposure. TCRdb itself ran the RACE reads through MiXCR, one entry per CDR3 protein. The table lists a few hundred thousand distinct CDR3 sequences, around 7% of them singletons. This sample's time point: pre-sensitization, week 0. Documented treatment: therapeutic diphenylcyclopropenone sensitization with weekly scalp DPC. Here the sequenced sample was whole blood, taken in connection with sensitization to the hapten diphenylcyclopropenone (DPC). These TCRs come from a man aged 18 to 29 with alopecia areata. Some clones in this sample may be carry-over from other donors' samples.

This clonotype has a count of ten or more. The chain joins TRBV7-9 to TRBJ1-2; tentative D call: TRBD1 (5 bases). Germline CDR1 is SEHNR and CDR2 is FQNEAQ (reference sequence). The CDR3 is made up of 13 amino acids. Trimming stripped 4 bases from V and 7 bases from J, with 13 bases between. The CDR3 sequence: CASSSRDFGGYTF. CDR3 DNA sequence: TGTGCCAGCAGCTCCAGGGATTTTGGTGGCTACACCTTC.

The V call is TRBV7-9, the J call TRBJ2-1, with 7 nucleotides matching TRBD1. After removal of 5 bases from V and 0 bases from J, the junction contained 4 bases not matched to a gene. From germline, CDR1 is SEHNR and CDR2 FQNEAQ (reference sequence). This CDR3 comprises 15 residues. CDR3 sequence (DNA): TGTGCCAGCAGCATCGGGACAGTCTCCTACAATGAGCAGTTCTTC. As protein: CASSIGTVSYNEQFF.